This record looks at one T cell receptor (beta chain) sequence and its context. Here immunoSEQ multiplex PCR was the method, and the copy in TCRdb shows in-frame clones only, minus some. The sample holds under 150,000 clones, about 90% seen once. The sample is drawn from a study of T cell responses to AZD1222 COVID-19 vaccine. The source was peripheral blood, collected on day 0 of AZD1222 vaccination. The TCR comes from an adult in good health.

In nucleotides, the CDR3 is TGTGCCAGCAGCTTCCCGAACACCGGGGAGCTGTTTTTT. Protein sequence: CASSFPNTGELFF. This rearrangement joins TRBV7-2 to TRBJ2-2, with D unresolved. This CDR3 contains 13 residues. The germline V gene has CDR1 SGHTA and CDR2 FQGNSA. Trimming left V 3 bases short and J 0 bases short, with 2 bases between.